This T cell receptor beta chain appears in the sequencing data of a study of blood T cell repertoires in COVID-19. Study overall: Italy, Spain and the United States were the sources of the convalescent and acute COVID-19 samples. The cDNA or gDNA used as material had been derived from T cells, B-cell-depleted T cells, or PBMCs.

This clone was recorded once. Authors' methods: Reference gene primers were amplified, and this amplification served to estimate nucleated cell counts. Libraries were prepared by immunoSEQ multiplex PCR; TCRdb keeps only in-frame clonotypes and omits some of them. That table is the source of V, J and clone size, and D and trimming were worked out from the DNA. The data contain under 200,000 clones, around 87% of them seen just once; the ten biggest clones take up approximately 2.7%. V was clipped by 0 bases and J by 3 bases; unmatched bases: 13. The CDR3 has 20 residues. From germline, CDR1 is MGHRA and CDR2 YSYEKL.

The sample comprised peripheral blood. The chain uses TRBV4-1 and TRBJ2-4; 11 bases map to TRBD1. This receptor was obtained from a man between 40 and 49 years old with active or convalescent COVID-19. Written as DNA, the CDR3 is TGCGCCAGCAGCCAAGATTCTTGGACAGGGGGCGCGAGGGGCAAAAACATTCAGTACTTC. It yields the protein CASSQDSWTGGARGKNIQYF.